One TCR beta chain is described in this entry. Its antigen remains unidentified. The isolated RNA, all of it, was reverse transcribed, so expressed TCRB transcripts were what got sequenced. The data were produced by immunoSEQ multiplex PCR, yet TCRdb's version contains in-frame clones alone and is incomplete. The repertoire holds under 300,000 clones, with roughly 24% as singletons. Germline CDR1 is LNHDA and CDR2 is SQIVND (reference sequence). This CDR3 is built from 11 residues. V gave up 9 bases and J gave up 1 base, with 6 bases separating them. These data belong to a study of beta chain features in type 1 diabetes. A single heparinised blood sample, averaging about 120 mL, was obtained per donor. Cells sorted by CD45RO/CCR7/CD25/CD127/CD95/CD27 comprised CD4+ naive, central memory, regulatory and stem cell-like memory cells. Purity of each sorted population was above 95%. Study-wide points: TCRB CDR3s from Type 1 diabetes patients were moderately but significantly shorter in all four CD4+ subsets. PCR might pick shorter templates more often, in the same way for patients and controls.

The TCR sequence derives from a woman in her thirties with type 1 diabetes. Specimen: naive CD4+ T cells from blood. This chain joins TRBV19 and TRBJ2-5; D may be TRBD1 (5 bases). CDR3 in amino acids: CARTVQETQYF. CDR3 DNA sequence: TGTGCCAGGACAGTCCAAGAGACCCAGTACTTC.